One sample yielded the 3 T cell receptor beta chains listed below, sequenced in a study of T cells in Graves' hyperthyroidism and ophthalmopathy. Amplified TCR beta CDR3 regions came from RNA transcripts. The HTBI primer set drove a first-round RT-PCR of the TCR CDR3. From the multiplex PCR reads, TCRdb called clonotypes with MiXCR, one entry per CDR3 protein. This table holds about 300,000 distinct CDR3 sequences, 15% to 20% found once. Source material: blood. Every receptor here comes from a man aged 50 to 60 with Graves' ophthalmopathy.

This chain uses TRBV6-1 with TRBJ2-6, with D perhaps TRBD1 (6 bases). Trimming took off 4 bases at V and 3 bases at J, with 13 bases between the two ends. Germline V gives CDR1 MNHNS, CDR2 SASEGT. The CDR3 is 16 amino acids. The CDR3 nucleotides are TGTGCCAGCAGTGGAGCACAGGGAAGTGGGGCCAACGTCCTGACTTTC. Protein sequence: CASSGAQGSGANVLTF.

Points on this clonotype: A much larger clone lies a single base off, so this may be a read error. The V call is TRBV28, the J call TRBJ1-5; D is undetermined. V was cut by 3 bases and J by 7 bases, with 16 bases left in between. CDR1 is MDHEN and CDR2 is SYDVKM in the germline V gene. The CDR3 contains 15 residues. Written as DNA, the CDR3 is TGTGCCAGCAGTTTCGGTGGCAGGCCTGGGCAGCCCCAGCATTTT. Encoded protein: CASSFGGRPGQPQHF.

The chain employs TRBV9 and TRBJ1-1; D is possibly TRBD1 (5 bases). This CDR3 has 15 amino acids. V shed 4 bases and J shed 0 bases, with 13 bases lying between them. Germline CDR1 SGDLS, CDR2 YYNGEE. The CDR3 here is CASSPSRGLNTEAFF. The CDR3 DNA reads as TGTGCCAGCAGCCCTAGTCGGGGGTTGAACACTGAAGCTTTCTTT.